This T cell receptor beta chain came from a study of control samples from healthy donors and cancer patients. CDR1 is KGHSH, CDR2 LQKENI, per germline. The CDR3 spans 12 residues. Losses at the gene ends were 6 bases for V and 7 bases for J; bases not matched to a gene: 1. Data came from immunoSEQ multiplex PCR; TCRdb stores just in-frame clones and leaves some out. This repertoire shows about 100,000 clones, approximately 84% found once; its top ten account for approximately 7%. The sequenced sample was blood. The chain couples TRBV18 to TRBJ2-1; 9 nucleotides align to TRBD1. The clonotype comes from a man aged 18 to 30 in good health. CDR3 in amino acids: CASSGTGNEQFF. CDR3 in DNA: TGTGCCAGCTCGGGGACAGGGAATGAGCAGTTCTTC.